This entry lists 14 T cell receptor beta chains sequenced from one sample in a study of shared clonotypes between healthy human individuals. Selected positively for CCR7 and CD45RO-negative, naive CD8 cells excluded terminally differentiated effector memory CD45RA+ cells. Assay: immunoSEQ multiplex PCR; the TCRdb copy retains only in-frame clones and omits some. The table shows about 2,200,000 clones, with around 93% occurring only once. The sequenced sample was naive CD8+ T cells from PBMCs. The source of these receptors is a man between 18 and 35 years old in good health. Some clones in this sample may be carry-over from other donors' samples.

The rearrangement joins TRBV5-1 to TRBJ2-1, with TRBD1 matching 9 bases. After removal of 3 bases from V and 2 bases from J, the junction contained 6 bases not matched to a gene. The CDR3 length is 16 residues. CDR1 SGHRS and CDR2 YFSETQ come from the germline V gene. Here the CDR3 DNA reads TGCGCCAGCAGCTATATGCGACAGGGGGCCTACAATGAGCAGTTCTTC. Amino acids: CASSYMRQGAYNEQFF.

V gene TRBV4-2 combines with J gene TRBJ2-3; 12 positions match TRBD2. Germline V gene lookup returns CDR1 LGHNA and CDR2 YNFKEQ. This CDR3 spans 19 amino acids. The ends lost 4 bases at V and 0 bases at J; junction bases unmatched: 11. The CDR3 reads CASSPLTSGSGASTDTQYF. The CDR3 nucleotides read TGTGCCAGCAGCCCCCTGACTAGCGGGAGTGGAGCTAGCACAGATACGCAGTATTTT.

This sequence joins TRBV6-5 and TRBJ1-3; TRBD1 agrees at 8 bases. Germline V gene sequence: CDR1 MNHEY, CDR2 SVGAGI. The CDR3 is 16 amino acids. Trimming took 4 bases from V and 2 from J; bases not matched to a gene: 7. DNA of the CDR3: TGTGCCAGCAGTTCGACAGGGGCACGTCCTGGAAACACCATATATTTT. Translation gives CASSSTGARPGNTIYF.

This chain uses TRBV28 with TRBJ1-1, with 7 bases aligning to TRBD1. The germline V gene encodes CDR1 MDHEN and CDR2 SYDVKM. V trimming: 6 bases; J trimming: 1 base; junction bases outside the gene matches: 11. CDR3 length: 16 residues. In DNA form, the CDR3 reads TGTGCCAGCAGCCTTCACGGAGGGGGCGCGAACACTGAAGCTTTCTTT. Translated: CASSLHGGGANTEAFF.

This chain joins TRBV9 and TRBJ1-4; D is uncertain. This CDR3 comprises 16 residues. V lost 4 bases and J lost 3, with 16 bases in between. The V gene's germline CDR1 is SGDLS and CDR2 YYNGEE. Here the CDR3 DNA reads TGTGCCAGCAGCCCCGGACCCCAGAAAGCTAATGAAAAACTGTTTTTT. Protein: CASSPGPQKANEKLFF. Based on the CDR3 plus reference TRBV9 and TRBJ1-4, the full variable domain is DSGVTQTPKHLITATGQRVTLRCSPRSGDLSVYWYQQSLDQGLQFLIQYYNGEERAKGNILERFSAQQFPDLHSELNLSSLELGDSALYFCASSPGPQKANEKLFFGSGTQLSVL.

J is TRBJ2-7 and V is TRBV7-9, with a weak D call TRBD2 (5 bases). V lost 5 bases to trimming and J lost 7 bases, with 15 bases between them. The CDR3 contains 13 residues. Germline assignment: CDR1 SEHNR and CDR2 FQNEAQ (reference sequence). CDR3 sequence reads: CASSPPAGGEQYF. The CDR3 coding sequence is TGTGCCAGCAGCCCCCCGGCCGGAGGTGAGCAGTACTTC.

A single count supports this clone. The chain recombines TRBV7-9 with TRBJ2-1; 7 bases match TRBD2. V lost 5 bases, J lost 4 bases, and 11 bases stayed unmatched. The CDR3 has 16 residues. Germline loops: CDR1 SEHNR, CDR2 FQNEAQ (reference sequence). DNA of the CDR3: TGTGCCAGCAGCCCCCCCGCGGGAGCTAAATACAATGAGCAGTTCTTC. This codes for CASSPPAGAKYNEQFF.

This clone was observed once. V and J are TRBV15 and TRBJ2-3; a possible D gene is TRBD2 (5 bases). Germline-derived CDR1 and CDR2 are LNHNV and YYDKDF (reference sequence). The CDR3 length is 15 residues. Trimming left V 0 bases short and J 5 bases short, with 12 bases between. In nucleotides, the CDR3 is TGTGCCACCAGCAGAGATAAGCGGTTGGTAGATACGCAGTATTTT. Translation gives CATSRDKRLVDTQYF.

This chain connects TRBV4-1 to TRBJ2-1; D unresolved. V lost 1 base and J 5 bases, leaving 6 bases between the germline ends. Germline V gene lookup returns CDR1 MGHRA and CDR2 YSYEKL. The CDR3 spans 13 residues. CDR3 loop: CASSQAEHNEQFF. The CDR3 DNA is TGCGCCAGCAGCCAAGCGGAACACAATGAGCAGTTCTTC.

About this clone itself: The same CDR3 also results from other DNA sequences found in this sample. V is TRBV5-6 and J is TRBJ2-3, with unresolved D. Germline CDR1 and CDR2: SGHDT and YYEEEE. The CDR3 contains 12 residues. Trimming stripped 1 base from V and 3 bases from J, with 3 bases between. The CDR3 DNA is TGTGCCAGCAGCTTGAGAACAGATACGCAGTATTTT. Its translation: CASSLRTDTQYF.

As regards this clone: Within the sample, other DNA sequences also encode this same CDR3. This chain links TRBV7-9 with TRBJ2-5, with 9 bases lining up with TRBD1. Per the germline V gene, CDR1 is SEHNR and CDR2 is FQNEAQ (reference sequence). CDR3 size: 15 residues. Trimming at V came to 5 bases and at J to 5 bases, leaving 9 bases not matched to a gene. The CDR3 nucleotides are TGTGCCAGCAGCCCCCGGGACAGGGCGGTCGAGACCCAGTACTTC. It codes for CASSPRDRAVETQYF. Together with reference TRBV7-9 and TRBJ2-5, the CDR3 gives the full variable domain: DTGVSQNPRHKITKRGQNVTFRCDPISEHNRLYWYRQTLGQGPEFLTYFQNEAQLEKSRLLSDRFSAERPKGSFSTLEIQRTEQGDSAMYLCASSPRDRAVETQYFGPGTRLLVL.

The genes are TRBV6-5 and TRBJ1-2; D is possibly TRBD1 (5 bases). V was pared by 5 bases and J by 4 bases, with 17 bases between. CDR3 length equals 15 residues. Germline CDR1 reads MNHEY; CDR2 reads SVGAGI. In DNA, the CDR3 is TGTGCCAGCAGTCCCCAAGTAGCAGGGTCCTATGGCTACACCTTC. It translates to CASSPQVAGSYGYTF.

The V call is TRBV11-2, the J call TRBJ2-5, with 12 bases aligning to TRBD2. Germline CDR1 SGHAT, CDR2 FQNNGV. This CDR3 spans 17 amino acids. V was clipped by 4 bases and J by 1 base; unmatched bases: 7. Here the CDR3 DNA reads TGTGCCAGCAGCTCCCTAGCGGGAGGGCCCCTCCAAGAGACCCAGTACTTC. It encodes CASSSLAGGPLQETQYF.

CDR3 DNA sequence: TGTGCCAGCAGCTTCTCTGAGCGGGACTACGAGCAGTACTTC. This codes for CASSFSERDYEQYF. The chain uses TRBV7-9 and TRBJ2-7; 7 bases fit TRBD2. The germline gives CDR1 SEHNR, CDR2 FQNEAQ (reference sequence). The CDR3 is made up of 14 amino acids. Unmatched junction bases numbered 5, after V lost 3 bases and J lost 3 bases.